The 21 T cell receptor beta chains given below trace back to one sample, sequenced in a study of blood T cells in healthy people across ages. PCR was performed a second time for roughly 6 to 12 cycles using a sample-barcoded 5' primer and a J-beta primer mix. TCRdb processed the 5' RACE reads anew with MiXCR; each CDR3 protein has one entry. The sample records almost 800,000 distinct CDR3 sequences, roughly 64% being singletons. The specimen sequenced was blood. All receptors come from a man aged 25-45 years in good health.

The chain uses TRBV6-5 and TRBJ2-1, with 13 bases aligning to TRBD2. The CDR3 is 13 residues long. Trimming at V came to 5 bases and at J to 13 bases, leaving 5 bases not matched to a gene. Germline-derived CDR1 and CDR2 are MNHEY and SVGAGI. The DNA of the CDR3 is TGTGCCAGCAGTCCTCCGGGACTAGCGGGACAGTTCTTC. Translation gives CASSPPGLAGQFF.

In DNA, the CDR3 is TGTGCCAGCAGCTTAGTCACAGGACTAGCGGGAGATGGATCAGTGGAGCAGTTCTTC. Protein product: CASSLVTGLAGDGSVEQFF. The chain combines TRBV7-6 with TRBJ2-1; 13 positions agree with TRBD2. The germline gives CDR1 SGHVS, CDR2 FNYEAQ. CDR3 length equals 19 residues. J lost 10 bases, V lost 1 base, and 16 bases had no gene match.

The chain is built from TRBV9 and TRBJ2-7, with D possibly TRBD1 on 7 matching bases. The tail of the sequence fits TRBJ2-5 better, so the J call may be wrong. CDR3 size: 15 residues. Germline assignment: CDR1 SGDLS and CDR2 YYNGEE. The CDR3 spells CASSVAPTGRETQYF. Written as DNA, the CDR3 is TGTGCCAGCAGCGTAGCACCGACAGGGAGGGAGACCCAGTACTTC.

The rearrangement uses TRBV6-5 and TRBJ2-7; the D call may be TRBD1 or TRBD2 (5 bases each). The J call may be in error: the DNA end matches TRBJ2-5 better. Looked up from germline, CDR1 is MNHEY and CDR2 is SVGAGI. The CDR3 spans 15 residues. The CDR3 loop is CASNAGTSFGETQYF. CDR3 nucleotides: TGTGCCAGCAACGCCGGGACGTCCTTTGGGGAGACCCAGTACTTC.

This chain connects TRBV25-1 to TRBJ2-3; maybe TRBD1 (5 bases). The CDR3 sequence is 16 residues long. Germline V gives CDR1 MGHDK, CDR2 SYGVNS. With 3 bases removed from V and 4 bases from J, the gap between germline ends came to 17 bases. CDR3 amino acids: CASSDLGRVGADTQYF. DNA of the CDR3: TGTGCCAGCAGTGACCTCGGACGGGTAGGGGCAGATACGCAGTATTTT.

This chain connects TRBV20-1 to TRBJ2-5, with D unresolved. V was clipped by 0 bases and J by 0 bases, with 5 bases between them. The CDR3 length is 13 residues. In germline, CDR1 is DFQATT, CDR2 SNEGSKA (reference sequence). In DNA, the CDR3 is TGCAGTGCTAGAGATTCTAACCAAGAGACCCAGTACTTC. Its translation is CSARDSNQETQYF.

This clonotype was counted a few times. The chain links TRBV20-1 to TRBJ2-5; D may match TRBD1 or TRBD2 (6 bases each). The CDR3 loop spans 12 amino acids. The V gene's germline CDR1 is DFQATT and CDR2 SNEGSKA (reference sequence). V was cut by 1 base and J by 10 bases, with 13 bases left in between. The CDR3 DNA follows: TGCAGTGCTAGAGCCCCGGAGGGGGTCCAGTACTTC. It codes for CSARAPEGVQYF.

V and J are TRBV28 and TRBJ2-1, with a weak D call TRBD2 (5 bases). CDR1 and CDR2 from the germline V gene are MDHEN and SYDVKM. The CDR3 sequence is 12 residues long. Trimming left V 7 bases short and J 10 bases short, with 14 bases between. CDR3 amino acids: CASTHLPGEQFF. The CDR3 region has the DNA TGTGCCAGCACCCACCTACCGGGAGAGCAGTTCTTC.

The V call is TRBV5-8, the J call TRBJ2-1; 11 bases are a match to TRBD2. Germline V CDR1 and CDR2: SGHTS, YDEGEE. V was clipped by 4 bases and J by 7 bases; unmatched bases: 16. The CDR3 loop spans 18 amino acids. In nucleotides, the CDR3 is TGTGCCAGCAGCCGTGTACCAACCGGGACTAGCGGATATAATGAGCAGTTCTTC. It codes for CASSRVPTGTSGYNEQFF.

In this sample, this clonotype turned up a few times. The genes are TRBV15 and TRBJ2-1; D is unclear. Trimming removed 1 base at V and 6 bases at J, with 16 bases between. The V gene's germline CDR1 is LNHNV and CDR2 YYDKDF (reference sequence). This CDR3 has 16 amino acids. The DNA of the CDR3 is TGTGCCACCAGCAGAGTTGGAGTCCCCCGGTCCAATGAGCAGTTCTTC. It encodes CATSRVGVPRSNEQFF.

This chain joins TRBV30 and TRBJ2-7; TRBD1 aligns across 9 bases. The length of the CDR3 is 13 residues. Germline loops: CDR1 GTSNPN, CDR2 SVGIG (reference sequence). Losses at the gene ends were 4 bases for V and 7 bases for J; bases not matched to a gene: 8. The CDR3 nucleotides read TGTGCCTGGACCCGGGACAGGGTAAGGGAGCAGTACTTC. Its protein product is CAWTRDRVREQYF.

V usage is TRBV7-2 and J usage is TRBJ2-7, with a weak D call TRBD2 (6 bases). The length of the CDR3 is 16 residues. Germline CDR1 is SGHTA and CDR2 is FQGNSA. V lost 5 bases and J 5 bases, leaving 22 bases between the germline ends. The CDR3 nucleotides are TGTGCCAGCAGCCTCGGCAATAGCGGTCCCAAGGACGAGCAGTACTTC. The encoded protein is CASSLGNSGPKDEQYF.

This clonotype was observed a handful of times. This chain uses TRBV20-1 with TRBJ2-5, with 8 bases fitting TRBD1. Germline assignment: CDR1 DFQATT and CDR2 SNEGSKA (reference sequence). Trimming cost V 7 bases and J 1 base; bases outside gene matches: 5. This CDR3 spans 13 amino acids. DNA of the CDR3: TGCAGTGGAGAGGACAGGGTCCAAGAGACCCAGTACTTC. Translated, it gives CSGEDRVQETQYF.

The chain combines TRBV27 with TRBJ2-7; D assignment may be TRBD1 or TRBD2 (5 bases each). Germline V lookup: CDR1 MNHEY, CDR2 SMNVEV (reference sequence). Trimming cost V 2 bases and J 10 bases, with 18 bases left between them. There are 14 residues in the CDR3. The CDR3, as DNA: TGTGCCAGCAGTTTAGCCCCCCGGGGCTACCAACAGTACTTC. This translates into CASSLAPRGYQQYF.

This rearrangement joins TRBV10-3 to TRBJ2-4, with D possibly matching TRBD2 (7 bases). The DNA end is a closer match to TRBJ2-7, so the J assignment may be wrong. This CDR3 has 15 amino acids. The germline CDR1 and CDR2 sequences are ENHRY and SYGVKD. CDR3 amino acids: CAISESKGGVYEQYF. In DNA, the CDR3 is TGTGCCATCAGTGAGTCGAAAGGGGGGGTTTACGAGCAGTACTTC.

The chain is built from TRBV27 and TRBJ2-5; 9 bases agree with TRBD1. The ends lost 5 bases at V and 11 bases at J; junction bases unmatched: 15. This CDR3 region has 15 residues. Per the germline V gene, CDR1 is MNHEY and CDR2 is SMNVEV (reference sequence). The DNA for the CDR3 is TGTGCCAGCAGTCCAGTCGGGACAGGGACGCGAGAGCAGTACTTC. Translating it yields CASSPVGTGTREQYF.

This clonotype appeared a few times. The CDR3 region has the DNA TGTGCCAGCAGTCCCTCGGTCAGGGGGCGTAGTCAGCCCCAGCATTTT. It codes for CASSPSVRGRSQPQHF. The genes are TRBV12-3 or TRBV12-4 and TRBJ1-5, with TRBD1 matching 8 bases. V shed 5 bases, J shed 6 bases, and the junction held 12 bases outside the gene matches. This CDR3 region has 16 residues.

The chain carries TRBV18 and TRBJ1-1, with TRBD1 matching 7 bases. The trim removed 8 bases at V and 0 bases at J, leaving 6 bases unmatched. The CDR3 runs to 14 residues. Germline V gene lookup returns CDR1 KGHSH and CDR2 LQKENI. CDR3 loop: CASTGDSLNTEAFF. Here the CDR3 DNA reads TGTGCCAGCACCGGGGACAGTTTGAACACTGAAGCTTTCTTT. The whole variable domain, filled in from reference TRBV18 and TRBJ1-1, reads NAGVMQNPRHLVRRRGQEARLRCSPMKGHSHVYWYRQLPEEGLKFMVYLQKENIIDESGMPKERFSAEFPKEGPSILRIQQVVRGDSAAYFCASTGDSLNTEAFFGQGTRLTVV.

This chain uses TRBV12-3 or TRBV12-4 with TRBJ2-3, with TRBD2 as a possible D gene (5 bases). CDR3 length: 13 amino acids. V was pared by 3 bases and J by 2 bases, with 6 bases between. In nucleotides, the CDR3 is TGTGCCAGCAGTTTGGAGGTCACAGATACGCAGTATTTT. Its protein product is CASSLEVTDTQYF.

The chain links TRBV20-1 to TRBJ2-1, with D hard to call. CDR1 is DFQATT and CDR2 is SNEGSKA in the germline V gene (reference sequence). The length of the CDR3 is 13 residues. Trimming stripped 3 bases from V and 1 base from J, with 7 bases between. The CDR3 DNA reads as TGCAGTGCTAGTGTCGGGTCCTACAATGAGCAGTTCTTC. Encoded protein: CSASVGSYNEQFF.

The chain employs TRBV20-1 and TRBJ2-7, with D possibly being TRBD2 (5 bases). Germline CDR1 is DFQATT and CDR2 is SNEGSKA (reference sequence). The V and J ends lost 0 bases and 1 base respectively, with 13 bases between them. The CDR3 totals 15 residues. CDR3 sequence reads: CSARDLTGISYEQYF. CDR3 coding DNA: TGCAGTGCTAGAGATCTCACCGGGATATCCTACGAGCAGTACTTC.